This is a list of T cell receptor beta chains from one sample in a study of T cell responses to AZD1222 COVID-19 vaccine. Only in-frame clones appear in the TCRdb table, and some are missing; sequencing was by immunoSEQ multiplex PCR. The data show about 83,000 clones, with 85% to 90% seen just once and roughly 4.7% held by the top ten. This specimen was peripheral blood, taken on day 0 of MenACWY control vaccination. The receptors here all came from an adult in good health. CDR3s include the opening cysteine and the closing phenylalanine or tryptophan.

j_gene,v_gene,CDR3aa
TRBJ1-5,TRBV2,CASSEQVGAYSNQPQHF
TRBJ2-7,TRBV6-6,CASSTGTGRVVHEQYF
TRBJ2-2,TRBV21-1,CASSKGPTAGGQGNTGELFF
TRBJ2-3,TRBV5-8,CASSPRGGLTDTQYF
TRBJ1-2,TRBV5-5,CASSPPATRGYTF
TRBJ1-1,TRBV29-1,CSVRADFEAFF
TRBJ2-3,TRBV10-2,CASSEGGLRGHSTDTQYF
TRBJ2-7,TRBV3-1/TRBV3-2,CASSDRGYLYPGTEQYF
TRBJ1-2,TRBV19,CASSFSDYGYTF
TRBJ2-3,TRBV7-9,CASLALDTDTQYF
TRBJ2-7,TRBV9,CASSSGRQYEQYF
TRBJ1-6,TRBV28,CASRRRQQNSPLHF
TRBJ2-7,TRBV10-3,CAISELRGSYEQYF
TRBJ2-5,TRBV10-3,CAISASRGSAEETQYF
TRBJ1-4,TRBV19,CASSQQGGKEKLFF
TRBJ1-1,TRBV9,CASSAGRLNTEAFF
TRBJ1-5,TRBV19,CASSGGPIGPQHF
TRBJ1-2,TRBV6-5,CASTIRSYGYTF
TRBJ1-4,TRBV7-2,CASSPGTPNEKLFF
TRBJ2-3,TRBV4-3,CASSQGQAGGPDTQYF
TRBJ1-2,TRBV2,CASSEGGGTNYGYTF
TRBJ2-1,TRBV19,CASSITSGPYNEQFF
TRBJ2-4,TRBV5-1,CASSPVAGGKNIQYF
TRBJ1-4,TRBV19,CASLLPGVEKLFF
TRBJ1-1,TRBV24-1,CATSDTGQGAFF
TRBJ2-5,TRBV3-1/TRBV3-2,CASSQSRGRETQYF
TRBJ1-2,TRBV19,CASSPTENYGYTF
TRBJ1-1,TRBV10-3,CAILGEMNTEAFF